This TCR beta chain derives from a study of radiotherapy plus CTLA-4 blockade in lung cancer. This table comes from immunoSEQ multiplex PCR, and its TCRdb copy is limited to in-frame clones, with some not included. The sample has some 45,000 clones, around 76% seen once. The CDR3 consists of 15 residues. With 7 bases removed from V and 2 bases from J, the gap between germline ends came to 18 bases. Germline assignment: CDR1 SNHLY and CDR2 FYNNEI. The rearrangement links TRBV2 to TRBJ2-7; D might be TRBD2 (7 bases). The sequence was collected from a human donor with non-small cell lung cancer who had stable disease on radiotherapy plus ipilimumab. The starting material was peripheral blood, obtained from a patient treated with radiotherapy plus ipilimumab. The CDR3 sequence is CASKLSGGGPYEQYF. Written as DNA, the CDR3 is TGTGCCAGCAAATTGAGTGGGGGGGGCCCCTACGAGCAGTACTTC.